This paragraph reports one T cell receptor beta chain. The data were obtained in a study of blood T cell repertoires in COVID-19. Here immunoSEQ multiplex PCR was the method, and the copy in TCRdb shows in-frame clones only, minus some. The sample records about 120,000 clones, 65% to 90% being singletons. V lost 7 bases to trimming and J lost 0 bases, with 9 bases between them. The CDR3 spans 13 residues. V and J are TRBV23-1 and TRBJ2-5; D remains ambiguous. TRBV23-1 is annotated as an ORF whose role is uncertain. The sequenced sample was peripheral blood. The receptor was isolated from a man at least 80 years old with acute or convalescent COVID-19. The CDR3 bases are TGCGCCAGCATAGGAGAGGACCAAGAGACCCAGTACTTC. It yields the protein CASIGEDQETQYF.